This T cell receptor beta chain derives from a study of T cell responses to AZD1222 COVID-19 vaccine. The CDR3 loop spans 13 amino acids. Germline assignment: CDR1 SGHTA and CDR2 FQGNSA. V shed 7 bases and J shed 6 bases, with 13 bases lying between them. Here immunoSEQ multiplex PCR was the method, and the copy in TCRdb shows in-frame clones only, minus some. The table shows approximately 120,000 clones, with more than 70% occurring only once. The sequenced sample was peripheral blood, obtained on day 0 of AZD1222 vaccination. This sequence originates from an adult in good health. The chain links TRBV7-2 to TRBJ1-5; the D gene is possibly TRBD1 (6 bases). CDR3 sequence (DNA): TGTGCCAGCAATCAAGGGGGTGGTCAGCCCCAGCATTTT. It is translated as CASNQGGGQPQHF.